This T cell receptor beta chain was recovered during a study of blood T cell repertoires in COVID-19. Study at large: The cDNA or gDNA used as material had been derived from T cells, B-cell-depleted T cells, or PBMCs.

This CDR3 has 14 amino acids. The V end lost 2 bases, the J end lost 5 bases, and 13 bases lay between the germline ends. Germline-derived CDR1 and CDR2 are MDHEN and SYDVKM. Original handling: Amplified reference gene primers provided the basis for estimating nucleated cell counts. Libraries were prepared by immunoSEQ multiplex PCR; TCRdb keeps only in-frame clonotypes and omits some of them. That table furnishes V, J and clone size, whereas the DNA furnished D and trimming. The sample contains 250,000 to 350,000 clones, about 87% of which appear only once. The V gene is TRBV28, the J gene TRBJ2-7; TRBD1 might be the D (6 bases). The sequencing input was peripheral blood. The TCR comes from a woman aged 30 to 39 who had recovered from COVID-19. DNA for the CDR3: TGTGCCAGCAGTTTAGAACAGGGTGGCCACGAGCAGTACTTC. Translation: CASSLEQGGHEQYF.